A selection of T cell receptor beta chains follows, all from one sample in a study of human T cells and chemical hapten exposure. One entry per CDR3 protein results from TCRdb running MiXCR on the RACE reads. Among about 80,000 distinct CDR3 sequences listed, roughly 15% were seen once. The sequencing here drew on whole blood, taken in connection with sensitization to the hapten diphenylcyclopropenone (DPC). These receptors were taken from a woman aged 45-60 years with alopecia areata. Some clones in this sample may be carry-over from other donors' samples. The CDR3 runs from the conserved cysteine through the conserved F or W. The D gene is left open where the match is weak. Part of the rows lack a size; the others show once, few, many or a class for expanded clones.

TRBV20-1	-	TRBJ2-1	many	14	CSAKRLSSYNEQFF	TGCAGTGCTAAAAGGCTTTCCTCCTACAATGAGCAGTTCTTC
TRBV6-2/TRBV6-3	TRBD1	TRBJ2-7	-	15	CASRLGQGAFYEQYF	TGTGCCAGCAGACTAGGACAGGGAGCGTTCTACGAGCAGTACTTC
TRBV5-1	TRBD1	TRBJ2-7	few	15	CASRRSGTGFNEQYF	TGCGCCAGCAGGCGCTCCGGGACAGGATTTAACGAGCAGTACTTC
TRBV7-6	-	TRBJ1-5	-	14	CASSTGRSNQPQHF	TGTGCCAGCAGCACAGGGAGGAGCAATCAGCCCCAGCATTTT
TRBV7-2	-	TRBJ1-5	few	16	CASSLEGARGNQPQHF	TGTGCCAGCAGCTTAGAAGGGGCCCGGGGCAATCAGCCCCAGCATTTT
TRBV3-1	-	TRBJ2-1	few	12	CASSLVVDEQFF	TGTGCCAGCAGCCTGGTTGTTGATGAGCAGTTCTTC
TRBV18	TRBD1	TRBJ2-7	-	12	CASSLTGDEQYF	TGTGCCAGCTCACTAACAGGGGACGAGCAGTACTTC
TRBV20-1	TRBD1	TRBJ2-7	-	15	CSAGTGTGGFSEQYF	TGCAGTGCTGGCACTGGGACAGGGGGCTTTTCCGAGCAGTACTTC
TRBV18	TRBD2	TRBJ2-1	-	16	CASSHGLAGVLNEQFF	TGTGCCAGCTCCCACGGACTAGCGGGAGTGTTGAATGAGCAGTTCTTC
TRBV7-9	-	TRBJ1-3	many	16	CASRHTQGSSGNTIYF	TGTGCCAGCAGGCACACCCAGGGGTCCTCTGGAAACACCATATATTTT
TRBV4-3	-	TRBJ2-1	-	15	CASSQEKGPVDEQFF	TGCGCCAGCAGCCAAGAGAAGGGCCCGGTCGATGAGCAGTTCTTC
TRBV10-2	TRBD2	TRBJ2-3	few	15	CASSGRDTSTDTQYF	TGCGCCAGCAGCGGGAGGGACACCAGCACAGATACGCAGTATTTT
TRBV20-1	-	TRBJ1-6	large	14	CSARETKGDSPLHF	TGCAGTGCTAGAGAAACGAAGGGGGACTCACCCCTCCACTTT
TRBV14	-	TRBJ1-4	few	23	CASSQDLLLHPLSDSALREKLFF	TGTGCCAGCAGCCAAGATCTCCTACTTCACCCCCTTTCGGACAGTGCTTTAAGAGAAAAACTGTTTTTT
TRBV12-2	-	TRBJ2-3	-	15	CASRLGPPPADTQYF	TGTGCAAGTCGCTTAGGACCTCCCCCGGCAGATACGCAGTATTTT
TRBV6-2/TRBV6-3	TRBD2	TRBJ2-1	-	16	CASTPPGISGLNEQFF	TGTGCCAGCACCCCTCCCGGGATTAGCGGGCTCAATGAGCAGTTCTTC
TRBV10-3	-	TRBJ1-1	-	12	CASTGMNTEAFF	TGTGCCTCAACAGGGATGAACACTGAAGCTTTCTTT
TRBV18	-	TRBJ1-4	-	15	CASSPLTGLGEKLFF	TGTGCCAGCTCACCACTTACGGGCTTGGGGGAAAAACTGTTTTTT
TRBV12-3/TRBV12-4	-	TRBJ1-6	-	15	CASRDQGRGNSPLHF	TGTGCCAGCAGAGACCAGGGTAGGGGGAATTCACCCCTCCACTTT
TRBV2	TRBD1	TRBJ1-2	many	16	CASSEATGQGYYGYTF	TGTGCCAGCAGTGAAGCGACGGGACAGGGATACTATGGCTACACCTTC
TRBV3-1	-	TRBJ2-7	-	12	CASSPTHYEQYF	TGTGCCAGCAGCCCGACCCACTACGAGCAGTACTTC
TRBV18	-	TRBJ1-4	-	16	CASSPAAFATNEKLFF	TGTGCCAGCTCACCAGCCGCGTTTGCAACTAATGAAAAACTGTTTTTT
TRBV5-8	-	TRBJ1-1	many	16	CASSQTAVGVNTEAFF	TGTGCCAGCAGCCAGACCGCCGTGGGGGTTAACACTGAAGCTTTCTTT
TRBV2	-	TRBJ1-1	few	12	CASSDQFTEAFF	TGTGCCAGCAGTGACCAGTTCACTGAAGCTTTCTTT
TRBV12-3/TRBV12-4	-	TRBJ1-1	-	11	CASTYRFEAFF	TGTGCCAGCACCTACAGGTTTGAAGCTTTCTTT
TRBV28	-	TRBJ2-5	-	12	CASTKFGGTQYF	TGTGCCAGCACAAAATTCGGGGGGACCCAGTACTTC
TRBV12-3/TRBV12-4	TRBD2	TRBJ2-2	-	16	CASSPGLGGSTGELFF	TGTGCCAGCAGTCCTGGACTAGGCGGCTCGACCGGGGAGCTGTTTTTT
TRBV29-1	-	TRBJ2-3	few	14	CSDLKRRQTDTQYF	TGCAGCGACCTAAAGCGGAGGCAAACAGATACGCAGTATTTT
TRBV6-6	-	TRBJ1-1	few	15	CASSYSGAGGTEAFF	TGTGCCAGCAGTTACTCGGGGGCGGGAGGCACTGAAGCTTTCTTT
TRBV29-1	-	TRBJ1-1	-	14	CSVEIGAANTEAFF	TGCAGCGTTGAAATCGGGGCGGCGAACACTGAAGCTTTCTTT
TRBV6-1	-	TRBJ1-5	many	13	CASSEVGRQPQHF	TGTGCCAGCAGTGAAGTTGGGCGGCAGCCCCAGCATTTT
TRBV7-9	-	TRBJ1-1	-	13	CASSYRIGTEAFF	TGTGCCAGCAGCTATCGTATCGGGACTGAAGCTTTCTTT
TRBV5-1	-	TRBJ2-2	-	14	CASSLDSSTGELFF	TGCGCCAGCAGCTTGGACAGTTCCACCGGGGAGCTGTTTTTT
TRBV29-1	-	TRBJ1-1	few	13	CSVGSPPAAEAFF	TGCAGCGTTGGGTCGCCACCCGCGGCTGAAGCTTTCTTT
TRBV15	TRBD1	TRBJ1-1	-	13	CATAGTGGTEAFF	TGTGCCACCGCCGGGACAGGGGGGACTGAAGCTTTCTTT
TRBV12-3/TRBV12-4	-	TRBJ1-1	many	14	CASSLGLSNTEAFF	TGTGCCAGCAGTTTGGGGTTATCAAACACTGAAGCTTTCTTT
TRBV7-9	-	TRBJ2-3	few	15	CASSLAGSGSDTQYF	TGTGCCAGCAGCTTAGCCGGGAGTGGGTCAGATACGCAGTATTTT
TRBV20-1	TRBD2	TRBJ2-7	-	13	CSAREALAGAEYF	TGCAGTGCTAGAGAGGCCCTAGCGGGAGCCGAGTACTTC
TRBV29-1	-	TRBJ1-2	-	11	CSVAETYGYTF	TGCAGCGTTGCAGAGACCTATGGCTACACCTTC
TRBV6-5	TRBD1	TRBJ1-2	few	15	CASSLTGGPNYGYTF	TGTGCCAGCAGCCTAACAGGGGGGCCTAACTATGGCTACACCTTC
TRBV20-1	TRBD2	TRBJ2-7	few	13	CSARVRGSYEQYF	TGCAGTGCTCGCGTGCGCGGGAGTTACGAGCAGTACTTC
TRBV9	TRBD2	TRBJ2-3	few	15	CASSPGLAMTDTQYF	TGTGCCAGCAGCCCGGGACTAGCTATGACAGATACGCAGTATTTT
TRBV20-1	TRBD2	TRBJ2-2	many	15	CSANVAGGRTGELFF	TGCAGTGCTAATGTAGCGGGAGGGCGCACCGGGGAGCTGTTTTTT
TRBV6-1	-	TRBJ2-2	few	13	CASKILGTGELFF	TGTGCCAGCAAAATTCTCGGGACCGGGGAGCTGTTTTTT
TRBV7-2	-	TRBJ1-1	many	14	CASRDRSEGTEAFF	TGTGCCAGCAGAGACAGGTCTGAAGGCACTGAAGCTTTCTTT
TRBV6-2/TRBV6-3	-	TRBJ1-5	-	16	CASSPQQGSGNQPQHF	TGTGCCAGCAGTCCCCAACAGGGATCCGGCAATCAGCCCCAGCATTTT
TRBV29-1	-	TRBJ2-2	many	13	CSVVTRGHGELFF	TGCAGCGTCGTGACTCGGGGCCACGGGGAGCTGTTTTTT
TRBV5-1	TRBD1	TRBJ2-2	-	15	CASSGGQGNPGELFF	TGCGCCAGCAGCGGGGGACAGGGAAACCCCGGGGAGCTGTTTTTT